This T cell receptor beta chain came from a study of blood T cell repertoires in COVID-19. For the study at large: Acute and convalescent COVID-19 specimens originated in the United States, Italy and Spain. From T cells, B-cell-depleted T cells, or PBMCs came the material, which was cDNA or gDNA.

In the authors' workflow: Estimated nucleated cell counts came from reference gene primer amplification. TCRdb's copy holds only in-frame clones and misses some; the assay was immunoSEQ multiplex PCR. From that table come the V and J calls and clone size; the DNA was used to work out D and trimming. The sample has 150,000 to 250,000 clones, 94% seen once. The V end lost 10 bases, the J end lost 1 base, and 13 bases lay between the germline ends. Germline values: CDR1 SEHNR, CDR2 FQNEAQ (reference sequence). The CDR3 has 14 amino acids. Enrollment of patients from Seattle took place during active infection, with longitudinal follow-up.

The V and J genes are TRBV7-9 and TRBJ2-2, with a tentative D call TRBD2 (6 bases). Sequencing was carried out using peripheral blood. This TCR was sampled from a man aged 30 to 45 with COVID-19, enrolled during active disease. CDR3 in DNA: TGTGCCAAGACCGGGACTGAGAACACCGGGGAGCTGTTTTTT. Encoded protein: CAKTGTENTGELFF.